These 29 T cell receptor beta chains were all obtained from the same sample, sequenced in a study of cytomegalovirus exposure and HLA in healthy donors. Here immunoSEQ multiplex PCR was the method, and the copy in TCRdb shows in-frame clones only, minus some. The table records about 160,000 clones, about 86% of them present only once. The sample was PBMCs. These receptors were collected from a young woman in good health and CMV-seronegative.

The CDR3 coding sequence is TGTGCCAGCAGCTCACAAGAGACCCAGTACTTC. This gives the protein CASSSQETQYF. The V and J genes are TRBV7-6 and TRBJ2-5; the D is unclear. V lost 4 bases, J lost 2 bases, and 2 bases lay in between. Germline assignment: CDR1 SGHVS and CDR2 FNYEAQ. The CDR3 totals 11 residues.

This clone came up once. The chain carries TRBV10-2 and TRBJ2-7; possibly TRBD2 for D (6 bases). The V end was cut by 3 bases, the J end by 3 bases, with 9 bases between. The CDR3 length is 13 residues. Per germline, CDR1 WSHSY and CDR2 SAAADI. CDR3 in DNA: TGCGCCAGCAGTGATGTGGGGGGCTACGAGCAGTACTTC. It yields the protein CASSDVGGYEQYF.

This chain connects TRBV9 to TRBJ2-1; TRBD2 agrees at 8 bases. The CDR3 has 14 amino acids. J gave up 8 bases and V 4 bases, and 8 bases lay outside the gene matches. Germline CDR1 reads SGDLS; CDR2 reads YYNGEE. The CDR3 DNA sequence: TGTGCCAGCAGCCCCGGGGGGGCTGGGGATGAGCAGTTCTTC. Translation: CASSPGGAGDEQFF.

V usage is TRBV7-9 and J usage is TRBJ1-5; 12 bases align to TRBD1. This CDR3 region has 14 residues. The trim removed 8 bases at V and 7 bases at J, leaving 6 bases unmatched. Germline CDR1 reads SEHNR; CDR2 reads FQNEAQ (reference sequence). The CDR3 sequence: CASGTGGDGQPQHF. CDR3 bases: TGTGCCAGCGGGACAGGGGGCGACGGCCAGCCCCAGCATTTT.

The chain links TRBV7-2 to TRBJ2-7; maybe TRBD2 (6 bases). V gave up 1 base and J gave up 0 bases, with 10 bases separating them. The V gene's germline CDR1 is SGHTA and CDR2 FQGNSA. The CDR3 length is 15 residues. CDR3 coding DNA: TGTGCCAGCAGCTTAGACGGGACTTCCTCCTACGAGCAGTACTTC. This gives the protein CASSLDGTSSYEQYF. Looking up the rest from reference TRBV7-2 and TRBJ2-7 gives the full variable domain: GAGVSQSPSNKVTEKGKDVELRCDPISGHTALYWYRQSLGQGLEFLIYFQGNSAPDKSGLPSDRFSAERTGGSVSTLTIQRTQQEDSAVYLCASSLDGTSSYEQYFGPGTRLTVT.

V usage is TRBV19 and J usage is TRBJ1-3; D may be TRBD1 (5 bases). This CDR3 spans 14 amino acids. CDR1 and CDR2 (germline): LNHDA, SQIVND (reference sequence). The V gene lost 7 bases and the J gene lost 1 base, with 11 bases spanning the gap. The DNA of the CDR3 is TGTGCCAGTACCCAACAGGAGTCTGGAAACACCATATATTTT. As protein: CASTQQESGNTIYF.

This clone was seen more than once but under ten times. V and J are TRBV7-2 and TRBJ2-2, with D unresolved. From germline, CDR1 is SGHTA and CDR2 FQGNSA. Trimming took off 3 bases at V and 7 bases at J, with 6 bases between the two ends. CDR3 size: 12 residues. The CDR3 loop reads CASSFIIGELFF. The CDR3 nucleotides read TGTGCCAGCAGCTTCATCATCGGGGAGCTGTTTTTT.

This clone occurred a few times. V gene TRBV18 combines with J gene TRBJ2-1; D is possibly TRBD1 (5 bases). This CDR3 comprises 12 residues. Germline CDR1 reads KGHSH; CDR2 reads LQKENI. Trimming shortened V by 8 bases and J by 8 bases, and 13 bases separated the two germline ends. For the CDR3, the DNA is TGTGCCAGCGGGGCGTATGGAGATGAGCAGTTCTTC. Its protein is CASGAYGDEQFF.

This chain links TRBV27 with TRBJ1-4, with 9 bases aligning to TRBD1. There are 17 residues in the CDR3. With 3 bases clipped from V and 5 bases from J, the junction kept 10 bases outside the gene matches. Germline V gene lookup returns CDR1 MNHEY and CDR2 SMNVEV (reference sequence). The CDR3 reads CASSFMSGTGRNEKLFF. The CDR3 coding sequence is TGTGCCAGCAGTTTTATGTCGGGGACAGGGAGAAATGAAAAACTGTTTTTT.

The rearrangement links TRBV7-9 to TRBJ1-4; weak D call: TRBD1 (6 bases). The CDR3 covers 14 residues. V was cut by 5 bases and J by 8 bases, with 15 bases left in between. Looked up from germline, CDR1 is SEHNR and CDR2 is FQNEAQ (reference sequence). This CDR3 reads CASSVSRGGEKLFF. The CDR3 nucleotides are TGTGCCAGCAGCGTATCCAGGGGAGGGGAAAAACTGTTTTTT.

The CDR3 loop is CASKLRTSPGELFF. In nucleotides, the CDR3 is TGTGCCAGCAAACTGCGGACTAGCCCCGGGGAGCTGTTTTTT. The rearrangement joins TRBV2 to TRBJ2-2, with 8 bases lining up with TRBD2. The germline CDR1 and CDR2 sequences are SNHLY and FYNNEI. The CDR3 sequence is 14 residues long. Trimming removed 7 bases from V and 6 bases from J; junction bases left unmatched: 7.

V and J are TRBV4-1 and TRBJ1-2, with D possibly TRBD1 on 6 matching bases. The V end was cut by 4 bases, the J end by 8 bases, with 14 bases between. The length of the CDR3 is 13 residues. The germline V gene encodes CDR1 MGHRA and CDR2 YSYEKL. DNA of the CDR3: TGCGCCAGCAGCCCACCGACAGGCTCCGGCTACACCTTC. Its protein is CASSPPTGSGYTF.

V gene TRBV5-1 combines with J gene TRBJ2-2, with TRBD2 matching over 7 bases. J gave up 0 bases and V 4 bases, and 15 bases lay outside the gene matches. This CDR3 region has 19 residues. Germline loops: CDR1 SGHRS, CDR2 YFSETQ. For the CDR3, the DNA is TGCGCCAGCAGCCTGCAACCTTTTCGGACTAGATCGAACACCGGGGAGCTGTTTTTT. It yields the protein CASSLQPFRTRSNTGELFF.

This chain uses TRBV11-1 with TRBJ2-6; possible D gene TRBD2, 6 bases. Trimming pared 4 bases from V and 4 bases from J, leaving 11 bases between. The CDR3 sequence is 15 residues long. Germline V gene lookup returns CDR1 SGHAT and CDR2 FQDESV (reference sequence). For the CDR3, the DNA is TGTGCCAGCAGCTCCGGGGGTTTCGGGGCCAACGTCCTGACTTTC. Residues: CASSSGGFGANVLTF.

The V and J genes are TRBV6-5 and TRBJ2-7; perhaps TRBD2 as D (6 bases). Germline CDR1 MNHEY, CDR2 SVGAGI. The CDR3 covers 15 residues. V lost 6 bases, J lost 2 bases, and 17 bases lay in between. CDR3 region: CASRPYGTGPYEQYF. CDR3 DNA: TGTGCCAGCAGACCTTATGGGACTGGCCCCTACGAGCAGTACTTC.

The chain has TRBV6-5 and TRBJ2-7; D gene ambiguous. There are 14 residues in the CDR3. V dropped 5 bases and J dropped 3 bases, with 14 bases sitting between them. CDR1 and CDR2 (germline): MNHEY, SVGAGI. The CDR3 sequence is CASSDIFKGYEQYF. Written as DNA, the CDR3 is TGTGCCAGCAGTGACATCTTTAAAGGCTACGAGCAGTACTTC.

V usage is TRBV27 and J usage is TRBJ1-3; tentative D call: TRBD1 (6 bases). Germline lookup yields CDR1 MNHEY and CDR2 SMNVEV (reference sequence). V dropped 6 bases and J dropped 0 bases, with 15 bases sitting between them. The CDR3 sequence is 16 residues long. DNA of the CDR3: TGTGCCAGCAGGAGGGGGGGATCAGACTCTGGAAACACCATATATTTT. Its protein product is CASRRGGSDSGNTIYF.

V is TRBV12-2 and J is TRBJ2-2; TRBD1 is the table's D call and was not checked against the DNA. TRBV12-2 is annotated as a pseudogene. This CDR3 has 13 residues. In DNA, the CDR3 is TGTGCAAGTCGTTCACAAGACACCGGGGAGCTGTTTTTT. As protein: CASRSQDTGELFF.

There are a few counts of this clone. The chain couples TRBV4-1 to TRBJ1-2; TRBD1 matches at 10 bases. The CDR3 runs 18 residues. Germline V gives CDR1 MGHRA, CDR2 YSYEKL. The V segment lost 2 bases and the J segment 1 base; nucleotides outside the gene matches: 10. The CDR3 reads CASSQIGTGVSLNYGYTF. Written as DNA, the CDR3 is TGCGCCAGCAGCCAAATAGGGACAGGGGTTAGCCTTAACTATGGCTACACCTTC.

The V gene is TRBV27, the J gene TRBJ2-7; 7 bases align to TRBD1. This CDR3 contains 15 residues. CDR1 and CDR2 (germline): MNHEY, SMNVEV (reference sequence). Losses at the gene ends were 5 bases for V and 3 bases for J; bases not matched to a gene: 10. As DNA, the CDR3 is TGTGCCAGCAGTAGAATCCGGGACAGCTACTACGAGCAGTACTTC. It specifies CASSRIRDSYYEQYF.

The CDR3 DNA sequence: TGTGCCAGCAGCTCGCGGCGAGCGGGAGGAAGGACCACAGATACGCAGTATTTT. Its translation is CASSSRRAGGRTTDTQYF. The gene calls are TRBV7-9 and TRBJ2-3; 9 positions match TRBD2. Per the germline V gene, CDR1 is SEHNR and CDR2 is FQNEAQ (reference sequence). The V segment lost 4 bases and the J segment 2 bases; nucleotides outside the gene matches: 13. The CDR3 is 18 amino acids.

This clone has a handful of counts. V is TRBV2 and J is TRBJ2-3; possibly TRBD2 for D (5 bases). Germline lookup yields CDR1 SNHLY and CDR2 FYNNEI. V was cut by 4 bases and J by 7 bases, with 9 bases left in between. CDR3 length: 12 amino acids. The CDR3 nucleotides read TGTGCCAGCAGTGGGGCCGGGAATACGCAGTATTTT. Amino acid sequence: CASSGAGNTQYF.

This clone was detected only once. J is TRBJ2-3 and V is TRBV5-1; D is ambiguous. Germline lookup yields CDR1 SGHRS and CDR2 YFSETQ. This CDR3 has 17 amino acids. The germline V and J ends were trimmed by 0 bases and 5 bases, with 19 bases remaining between them. Here the CDR3 reads CASSLALPSLSGDTQYF. CDR3 nucleotide sequence: TGCGCCAGCAGCTTGGCCCTTCCCTCTCTCTCAGGAGATACGCAGTATTTT.

The chain is built from TRBV6-5 and TRBJ1-2; 7 nucleotides match TRBD1. The CDR3 is 10 residues long. Germline CDR1 and CDR2: MNHEY and SVGAGI. CDR3 sequence: CGTGVDGYTF. CDR3 coding DNA: TGTGGGACAGGTGTAGATGGCTACACCTTC.

V and J are TRBV5-1 and TRBJ2-3; weak D call: TRBD1 (6 bases). The CDR3 is 15 amino acids. V lost 2 bases to trimming and J lost 6 bases, with 16 bases between them. Germline CDR1 SGHRS, CDR2 YFSETQ. DNA of the CDR3: TGCGCCAGCAGCTTCAGCGGACAGATCGGGGATACGCAGTATTTT. Its protein is CASSFSGQIGDTQYF.

The rearrangement joins TRBV4-3 to TRBJ2-2; D perhaps matches TRBD2 (5 bases). This CDR3 has 16 amino acids. The V gene's germline CDR1 is LGHNA and CDR2 YSLEER. Trimming cost V 0 bases and J 4 bases, with 12 bases left between them. In DNA, the CDR3 is TGCGCCAGCAGCCAAGATAAATCGGCGGGCACCGGGGAGCTGTTTTTT. It is translated as CASSQDKSAGTGELFF.

The gene calls are TRBV7-8 and TRBJ2-5, with 7 bases lining up with TRBD2. V gave up 2 bases and J gave up 4 bases; unmatched junction bases: 10. Germline V gene lookup returns CDR1 SGHVS and CDR2 FQNEAQ. The CDR3 runs 16 residues. This CDR3 reads CASSLRRERGLETQYF. CDR3 in DNA: TGTGCCAGCAGCTTAAGGCGGGAGAGGGGTTTAGAGACCCAGTACTTC.

The chain recombines TRBV18 with TRBJ2-1, with 12 bases that match TRBD1. From germline, CDR1 is KGHSH and CDR2 LQKENI. The CDR3 is made up of 17 amino acids. The ends lost 2 bases at V and 9 bases at J; junction bases unmatched: 11. CDR3 sequence reads: CASSPAGTGGRLSEQFF. CDR3 nucleotide sequence: TGTGCCAGCTCACCAGCCGGGACAGGGGGCAGACTGAGTGAGCAGTTCTTC. Looking up the rest from reference TRBV18 and TRBJ2-1 gives the full variable domain: NAGVMQNPRHLVRRRGQEARLRCSPMKGHSHVYWYRQLPEEGLKFMVYLQKENIIDESGMPKERFSAEFPKEGPSILRIQQVVRGDSAAYFCASSPAGTGGRLSEQFFGPGTRLTVL.

V and J are TRBV5-1 and TRBJ2-3, with 12 nucleotides matching TRBD2. Germline V gives CDR1 SGHRS, CDR2 YFSETQ. V dropped 4 bases and J dropped 2; count of bases not matched to a gene: 8. The CDR3 length is 17 residues. Here the CDR3 reads CASSRWTSGIPTDTQYF. CDR3 in DNA: TGCGCCAGCAGCCGATGGACTAGCGGGATTCCCACAGATACGCAGTATTTT.